This T cell receptor beta chain comes out of a study of blood T cell repertoires in COVID-19 (TCRdb year 2020). Turning to the overall study: The collaborator samples originated in the United States, Italy and Spain and spanned the acute and convalescent phases of COVID-19. The material from the prospective study consisted of cDNA or gDNA derived from T cells, B-cell-depleted T cells, or PBMCs. The dataset comprised deeply sampled blood TCRbeta repertoires from subjects exposed to, actively infected with, or recovered from COVID-19. A freely available public database, intended as a resource for researchers studying the immune response to SARS-CoV-2, is where the repertoires were released. The samples were drawn from the first 160 participants of the ongoing ImmuneRACE study and from under 1,500 subjects provided by 6 global collaborators. The sample metadata nearly always contained a de-identified subject ID, COVID-19 status, age in years and sex. Where HLA class I and class II types were available, the types were taken from metadata supplied by the sample provider, not from assay-based typing. Summary of the overall study and its limitations: The quantity of clinical and demographic metadata differed by source and by participant and was supplied without curation.

The collaborating institutions used their own protocols to collect whole blood in K2EDTA tubes. Collaborator samples were shipped for TCRbeta analysis as frozen whole blood, isolated PBMCs, or DNA extracted from either sample type. As for this clone: Its binding antigen is unknown. Base-call qualities are not available, and no considerably larger clone is one nucleotide away. Other DNA sequences in this specimen translate into the identical CDR3.

The immunoSEQ Assay, a bias-controlled multiplex PCR, was used to amplify TCRbeta CDR3 regions from genomic DNA. Per the source publication's procedure: The number of nucleated cells in each sample was estimated by amplification of reference gene primers within the assay. To quantify the absolute abundance of each unique TCRbeta CDR3 rearrangement, sequence reads were collapsed and filtered. For each sample, productive Simpson clonality was calculated by taking the square root of Simpson's diversity index across productive rearrangements. TCRdb re-hosts the immuneACCESS table, in-frame sequences only. Its copies lack some clones; in the studies checked, an unresolved V gene accounts for under half of them, and the cause for the rest is not known. V, J and clone size derive from that table, while D and trimming were established from the DNA sequence. Present in this sample are roughly 380,000 clones, 85% of which were seen just once. The ten largest clones represent roughly 3.6% of the sample.

CDR1 DFQATT and CDR2 SNEGSKA were looked up in the germline V gene (reference sequence). V lost 3 bases and J lost 2 bases, and the count of bases not matched to a germline gene is 2. Inclusive of the bounding cysteine and phenylalanine, the CDR3 is 13 residues long. Just CDR3 DNA is preserved here, 39 bases in frame from base 1. The source is a woman under 30 with acute or convalescent COVID-19. Sequencing used peripheral blood. Here the chain combines TRBV20-1 and TRBJ2-5, with 8 middle bases fitting TRBD2. The sequence in DNA is TGCAGTGCTAGTTCTAGCGGGCAAGAGACCCAGTACTTC. It is translated as CSASSSGQETQYF.